The rows below give T cell receptor beta chains drawn from one sample of a study of cytomegalovirus exposure and HLA in healthy donors. Produced via immunoSEQ multiplex PCR; TCRdb's table is partial and in-frame only. The sample includes some 320,000 clones, about 90% of them seen just once. Input material: PBMCs. The receptor set was obtained from a woman in her 30s in good health and CMV-seropositive. Each CDR3 is given with its conserved first and last residue. Each record gives: J gene, CDR3 length, V gene, CDR3 protein.

>TRBJ2-2|14|TRBV14
CATRTRGGTGELFF
>TRBJ2-7|15|TRBV19
CASSIRAGAHYEQYF
>TRBJ2-1|12|TRBV5-4
CASSFAKNEQFF
>TRBJ1-5|14|TRBV19
CASSTPFGGQPQHF
>TRBJ2-3|13|TRBV7-3
CASSFGNPDTQYF
>TRBJ1-2|16|TRBV18
CASSPLHDRGGVGYTF
>TRBJ2-7|14|TRBV30
CAWSEGVDTYEQYF
>TRBJ2-3|15|TRBV27
CASSLAPTSTDTQYF
>TRBJ2-3|21|TRBV5-1
CASSNPRTSEIPHQRSNTQYF
>TRBJ1-5|15|TRBV27
CASSRNRNSNQPQHF
>TRBJ2-5|16|TRBV21-1
CASSKGDRGPQETQYF
>TRBJ2-7|13|TRBV10-3
CAISEGVSYEQYF
>TRBJ2-7|14|TRBV9
CASSAGTGHYEQYF
>TRBJ1-2|15|TRBV30
CAWGKLWGRPYGYTF
>TRBJ2-7|14|TRBV15
CATSRAAGAYEQYF
>TRBJ2-5|10|TRBV2
CASSDTTQYF
>TRBJ2-7|11|TRBV30
CAWRGSYEQYF
>TRBJ1-2|16|TRBV27
CASSSLATGWNYGYTF
>TRBJ1-3|15|TRBV5-1
CASSLDRGPGNTIYF
>TRBJ1-5|13|TRBV6-5
CASSRDSNQPQHF
>TRBJ2-1|15|TRBV4-3
CASSPGQGANNEQFF
>TRBJ1-1|16|TRBV18
CASSPAGTGIDTEAFF
>TRBJ2-5|15|TRBV5-1
CASSLSIGLQETQYF
>TRBJ1-3|16|TRBV4-1
CASSYHGTASGNTIYF
>TRBJ2-3|14|TRBV6-1
CASREVDGTDTQYF
>TRBJ2-2|14|TRBV6-5
CASSDRANTGELFF
>TRBJ2-1|13|TRBV2
CASKPGLGNEQFF
>TRBJ1-2|13|TRBV12-5
CASGDDGPYGYTF
>TRBJ1-1|20|TRBV19
CASSIRIFFDGESRNTEAFF
>TRBJ1-5|13|TRBV6-5
CASSERTNQPQHF
>TRBJ2-5|16|TRBV5-4
CASRLRLAGIQETQYF
>TRBJ2-1|12|TRBV6-5
CAERQRRNEQFF
>TRBJ2-7|15|TRBV7-8
CASSSDRDREYEQYF
>TRBJ1-1|14|TRBV7-2
CASSPGQGNTEAFF
>TRBJ1-4|14|TRBV27
CASSLGTGAEKLFF
>TRBJ2-5|15|TRBV15
CATSRLTSGTETQYF
>TRBJ2-3|14|TRBV9
CASSHGGSGNTQYF
>TRBJ2-3|15|TRBV4-1
CASSQGGESADTQYF
>TRBJ1-1|13|TRBV27
CASSTQMNTEAFF
>TRBJ2-7|12|TRBV28
CASSLSGGEQYF
>TRBJ2-6|17|TRBV14
CASSEEPLALGANVLTF
>TRBJ2-3|13|TRBV11-3
CASGPSGKDTQYF
>TRBJ2-4|13|TRBV7-2
CASSPNRDRVQYF
>TRBJ2-4|14|TRBV27
CASSYSGAKNIQYF
>TRBJ2-3|19|TRBV4-3
CASSPAKRQSGSFTDTQYF
>TRBJ2-3|16|TRBV4-3
CASSQDGGLSTDTQYF
>TRBJ1-4|16|TRBV30
CAWSMGAGATNEKLFF
>TRBJ2-7|16|TRBV7-8
CASSSTRDRPSFEQYF
>TRBJ2-7|13|TRBV4-1
CASSPPGGYEQYF